This T cell receptor (beta chain) was obtained from a study of OX40 agonist ivuxolimab in advanced cancers. The CDR3 runs 13 residues. Trimming removed 4 bases from V and 5 bases from J, with 11 bases in between. Germline values: CDR1 MNHEY, CDR2 SMNVEV (reference sequence). Generated by immunoSEQ multiplex PCR, the TCRdb table keeps only in-frame clones and is missing some. The sample records some 39,000 clones, approximately 80% being singletons. The chain couples TRBV27 to TRBJ2-5, with a weak D call TRBD1 (6 bases). This receptor was identified in an adult with an advanced solid tumor such as melanoma, head and neck, liver or kidney cancer. Sequenced here: CD4+ or CD8+ T cells sorted from blood, sampled in a trial of the OX40 agonist ivuxolimab. For the CDR3, the DNA is TGTGCCAGCAGTTACAGGGTTCTTGAGACCCAGTACTTC. Translating gives CASSYRVLETQYF.